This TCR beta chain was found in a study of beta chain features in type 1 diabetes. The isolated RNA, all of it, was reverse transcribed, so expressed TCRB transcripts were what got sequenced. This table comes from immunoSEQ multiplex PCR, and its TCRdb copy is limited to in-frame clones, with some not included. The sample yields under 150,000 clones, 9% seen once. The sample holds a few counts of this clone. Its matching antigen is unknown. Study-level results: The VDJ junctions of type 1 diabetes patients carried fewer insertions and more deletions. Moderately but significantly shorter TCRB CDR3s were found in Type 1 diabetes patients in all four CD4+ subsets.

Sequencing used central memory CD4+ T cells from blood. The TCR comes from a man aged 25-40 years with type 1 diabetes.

In DNA, the CDR3 is TGCGCCAGCAGCCACGTGACAGGTCGCTACACCTTC. Residues: CASSHVTGRYTF. The rearrangement links TRBV4-1 to TRBJ1-2, with D possibly TRBD1 on 6 matching bases. V was trimmed by 3 bases and J by 9 bases, leaving 11 bases between them. Germline loops: CDR1 MGHRA, CDR2 YSYEKL. This CDR3 spans 12 amino acids.